This T cell receptor (beta chain) was documented in a study of shared clonotypes between healthy human individuals. Germline CDR1 and CDR2: GTSNPN and SVGIG (reference sequence). This CDR3 spans 14 amino acids. V shed 5 bases and J shed 7 bases, with 20 bases lying between them. HIV-negative, healthy adults without recent acute infections or vaccinations were the donors. The assay ran at deep level. TCRdb keeps only in-frame clones here, not all; method: immunoSEQ multiplex PCR. Here the sample spans around 1 million clones, about 80% being singletons. Overall study results and limits: Non-shared clonotypes showed lower generation probabilities than clonotypes common to all four donors.

This clone was counted a few times. Its target is not known. Sequencing input: memory CD4+ T cells sorted from blood. Regarding subset: CD45RA-negative fraction. The V gene is TRBV30, the J gene TRBJ2-5, with D maybe TRBD2 (5 bases). The sequence came from a man younger than 35 in good health. This CDR3 reads CAWGSLPGYATQYF. Written as DNA, the CDR3 is TGTGCCTGGGGATCACTGCCGGGGTACGCGACCCAGTACTTC.